The 24 T cell receptor beta chains presented below share a single source sample, sequenced in a study of T-cell memory formation after mild COVID-19. A single record per CDR3 protein comes from TCRdb applying MiXCR to the 5' RACE reads. The table lists some 210,000 distinct CDR3 sequences, more than 9% of them singletons, with around 2.9% in the top ten. Input material: PBMCs or a T cell subset sorted from them (not recorded which). The receptors were gathered from a man younger than 30 who had mild COVID-19 (a few samples of this study predate the infection). Cell type and time point are not known.

This clonotype has just a few counts. This chain connects TRBV29-1 to TRBJ1-2; D uncertain. Germline V gene data show CDR1 as SQVTM and CDR2 as ANQGSEA. The CDR3 consists of 10 residues. The V and J ends lost 1 base and 4 bases respectively, with 1 base between them. CDR3 amino acids: CSVEGYGYTF. The CDR3 DNA follows: TGCAGCGTTGAAGGCTATGGCTACACCTTC.

This clonotype occurred a few times. The chain uses TRBV20-1 and TRBJ2-3, with 8 bases aligning to TRBD2. From germline, CDR1 is DFQATT and CDR2 SNEGSKA (reference sequence). The CDR3 runs 14 residues. With V trimmed by 3 bases and J by 5 bases, 7 bases remained unmatched. The CDR3 bases are TGCAGTGCTAGGCCGACTAGCGCTGGAGATACGCAGTATTTT. Protein: CSARPTSAGDTQYF.

The chain couples TRBV6-5 to TRBJ2-3; 11 nucleotides match TRBD1. This CDR3 has 16 residues. Losses at the gene ends were 2 bases for V and 4 bases for J; bases not matched to a gene: 5. Germline V CDR1 and CDR2: MNHEY, SVGAGI. The CDR3 sequence: CASSYRGTGGADTQYF. CDR3 nucleotide sequence: TGTGCCAGCAGTTACAGAGGGACAGGGGGAGCAGATACGCAGTATTTT.

There are many counts of this clonotype. The V call is TRBV7-9, the J call TRBJ1-1; no definite D call. Germline CDR1 and CDR2: SEHNR and FQNEAQ (reference sequence). V lost 1 base to trimming and J lost 3 bases, with 6 bases between them. This CDR3 is built from 13 residues. CDR3 DNA: TGTGCCAGCAGCTTAGACGGGGACACTGAAGCTTTCTTT. Translating gives CASSLDGDTEAFF.

This clonotype was detected ten times or more. V and J are TRBV20-1 and TRBJ1-1; tentatively, D is TRBD1 (6 bases). V lost 3 bases and J lost 4, with 6 bases in between. CDR1 and CDR2 (germline): DFQATT, SNEGSKA (reference sequence). This CDR3 spans 11 amino acids. CDR3 sequence: CSASRGTEAFF. The CDR3 region has the DNA TGCAGTGCTAGCAGGGGCACTGAAGCTTTCTTT.

This rearrangement joins TRBV5-4 to TRBJ1-2; D gene ambiguous. Germline V gives CDR1 SGHNT, CDR2 YYREEE (reference sequence). V was pared by 0 bases and J by 8 bases, with 8 bases between. This CDR3 has 12 amino acids. The CDR3 here is CASSLDGNGYTF. CDR3 coding DNA: TGTGCCAGCAGCTTGGATGGGAACGGCTACACCTTC.

The chain uses TRBV5-1 and TRBJ2-2; 9 positions agree with TRBD1. The CDR3 is 16 residues long. Germline V lookup: CDR1 SGHRS, CDR2 YFSETQ. Trimming cost V 1 base and J 2 bases; bases outside gene matches: 3. CDR3 region: CASSLRQGGNTGELFF. CDR3 DNA sequence: TGCGCCAGCAGCTTGAGACAGGGGGGAAACACCGGGGAGCTGTTTTTT. Looking up the rest from reference TRBV5-1 and TRBJ2-2 gives the full variable domain: KAGVTQTPRYLIKTRGQQVTLSCSPISGHRSVSWYQQTPGQGLQFLFEYFSETQRNKGNFPGRFSGRQFSNSRSEMNVSTLELGDSALYLCASSLRQGGNTGELFFGEGSRLTVL.

This clonotype was recorded a few times. The chain carries TRBV14 and TRBJ1-2, with D possibly being TRBD1 (5 bases). The germline V gene encodes CDR1 SGHDN and CDR2 FVKESK. The V gene lost 1 base and the J gene lost 14 bases, with 11 bases spanning the gap. The CDR3 contains 11 residues. The CDR3 DNA reads TGTGCCAGCAGCCAAGGGGGGTCACAAACCTTC. Encoded protein: CASSQGGSQTF. The variable domain in full, completed from reference TRBV14 and TRBJ1-2, reads EAGVTQFPSHSVIEKGQTVTLRCDPISGHDNLYWYRRVMGKEIKFLLHFVKESKQDESGMPNNRFLAERTGGTYSTLKVQPAELEDSGVYFCASSQGGSQTFGSGTRLTVV.

CDR3 protein: CASSFGLAGGQETQYF. The CDR3 region has the DNA TGTGCCAGCAGCTTCGGGTTAGCGGGGGGACAAGAGACCCAGTACTTC. This chain links TRBV7-6 with TRBJ2-5; 10 nucleotides align to TRBD2. V shed 3 bases, J shed 2 bases, and the junction held 6 bases outside the gene matches. The germline V gene encodes CDR1 SGHVS and CDR2 FNYEAQ. CDR3 length: 16 residues.

This clonotype was recorded a few times. V gene TRBV24-1 combines with J gene TRBJ1-5, with TRBD1 identical over 7 bases. CDR3 size: 16 residues. V shed 3 bases, J shed 6 bases, and the junction held 10 bases outside the gene matches. Looked up from germline, CDR1 is KGHDR and CDR2 is SFDVKD. The CDR3 loop is CATSDRRDYRGQPQHF. CDR3 bases: TGTGCCACCAGTGATCGCCGGGACTACAGGGGTCAGCCCCAGCATTTT.

This clonotype was found a few times. The CDR3 bases are TGTGCCAGCAGCTCATCCGGGACAGGGGACTACGAGCAGTACTTC. It encodes CASSSSGTGDYEQYF. The chain couples TRBV7-9 to TRBJ2-7; 10 bases map to TRBD1. The CDR3 length is 15 residues. Germline V gives CDR1 SEHNR, CDR2 FQNEAQ (reference sequence). V was clipped by 4 bases and J by 3 bases; unmatched bases: 6. Full variable domain (rest looked up from reference TRBV7-9 and TRBJ2-7): DTGVSQNPRHKITKRGQNVTFRCDPISEHNRLYWYRQTLGQGPEFLTYFQNEAQLEKSRLLSDRFSAERPKGSFSTLEIQRTEQGDSAMYLCASSSSGTGDYEQYFGPGTRLTVT.

The chain uses TRBV29-1 and TRBJ2-1; no clear D. This CDR3 is built from 12 residues. Per the germline V gene, CDR1 is SQVTM and CDR2 is ANQGSEA. The V end was cut by 4 bases, the J end by 4 bases, with 8 bases between. The CDR3 here is CSVVGSYNEQFF. DNA for the CDR3: TGCAGCGTTGTAGGCAGTTACAATGAGCAGTTCTTC.

This sequence joins TRBV6-5 and TRBJ2-7; either TRBD1 or TRBD2 may fit D (5 bases each). The ends were cut back, 6 bases at V and 4 bases at J, with 16 bases in the middle. Germline CDR1 is MNHEY and CDR2 is SVGAGI. The CDR3 totals 14 residues. The CDR3 is CASSQPGPPYEQYF. CDR3 sequence (DNA): TGTGCCAGCAGCCAACCGGGACCTCCTTACGAGCAGTACTTC.

This clonotype appeared a few times. The chain combines TRBV28 with TRBJ2-2; 7 nucleotides agree with TRBD2. Germline V lookup: CDR1 MDHEN, CDR2 SYDVKM. This CDR3 is built from 16 residues. Trimming removed 10 bases from V and 2 bases from J; junction bases left unmatched: 13. The DNA for the CDR3 is TGTGCCATCCCGAATGGGGAGGGTCGCAACACCGGGGAGCTGTTTTTT. Translating gives CAIPNGEGRNTGELFF.

The chain has TRBV9 and TRBJ2-5, with 12 bases matching TRBD1. The CDR3 length is 16 residues. Trimming at V came to 4 bases and at J to 5 bases, leaving 9 bases not matched to a gene. Germline V gene lookup returns CDR1 SGDLS and CDR2 YYNGEE. CDR3 in amino acids: CASSPGTGGAGETQYF. CDR3 DNA sequence: TGTGCCAGCAGCCCTGGGACAGGGGGCGCGGGGGAGACCCAGTACTTC.

The table lists this clonotype with a few counts. This sequence joins TRBV30 and TRBJ1-3; perhaps TRBD1 as D (5 bases). This CDR3 is built from 15 residues. V lost 3 bases, J lost 2 bases, and 14 bases lay in between. Germline-derived CDR1 and CDR2 are GTSNPN and SVGIG (reference sequence). The CDR3 is CAWRRGGEAGNTIYF. In DNA, the CDR3 is TGTGCCTGGAGACGTGGAGGGGAGGCTGGAAACACCATATATTTT.

V is TRBV18 and J is TRBJ1-5; possible D gene TRBD1, 5 bases. This CDR3 spans 15 amino acids. V was clipped by 2 bases and J by 3 bases, with 11 bases between them. Germline loops: CDR1 KGHSH, CDR2 LQKENI. CDR3 protein: CASSPGLTDNQPQHF. DNA of the CDR3: TGTGCCAGCTCACCAGGACTGACAGACAATCAGCCCCAGCATTTT.

This clonotype was counted many times. V and J are TRBV12-3 or TRBV12-4 and TRBJ1-5; D might be TRBD1 (5 bases). Trimming shortened V by 6 bases and J by 1 base, and 13 bases separated the two germline ends. The CDR3 length is 15 residues. CDR3 DNA: TGTGCCAGCAGCCTCGAGGGGCAGAGCAATCAGCCCCAGCATTTT. Translated, it gives CASSLEGQSNQPQHF.

A note on this clonotype: A much larger clone differs from this one at a single base, so this may be a read error. CDR3 sequence: CASSVGTANQPKHF. In DNA, the CDR3 is TGTGCCAGCAGCGTAGGGACAGCCAATCAGCCCAAGCATTTT. The rearrangement joins TRBV9 to TRBJ1-5; D may be TRBD1 (6 bases). The germline V gene encodes CDR1 SGDLS and CDR2 YYNGEE. The CDR3 contains 14 residues. Full variable domain (remainder filled in from reference TRBV9 and TRBJ1-5): DSGVTQTPKHLITATGQRVTLRCSPRSGDLSVYWYQQSLDQGLQFLIQYYNGEERAKGNILERFSAQQFPDLHSELNLSSLELGDSALYFCASSVGTANQPKHFGDGTRLSIL.

This clonotype was recorded a few times. The chain is built from TRBV3-1 and TRBJ2-3; D remains unclear. V lost 0 bases, J lost 2 bases, and 15 bases lay in between. Germline CDR1 reads LGHDT; CDR2 reads YNNKEL (reference sequence). This CDR3 region has 17 residues. The CDR3 nucleotides read TGTGCCAGCAGCCAAGAAGGTTGGCGGAGACTCACAGATACGCAGTATTTT. It yields the protein CASSQEGWRRLTDTQYF.

The chain joins TRBV11-2 to TRBJ1-1; tentatively, D is TRBD1 (6 bases). Looked up from germline, CDR1 is SGHAT and CDR2 is FQNNGV. Trimming cost V 5 bases and J 4 bases, with 17 bases left between them. The CDR3 runs 15 residues. The CDR3 loop reads CASSPRGRGGTEAFF. The CDR3 nucleotides read TGTGCCAGCAGCCCTCGGGGCAGGGGTGGCACTGAAGCTTTCTTT.

This clonotype was detected a few times. The V gene is TRBV2, the J gene TRBJ2-7; D is possibly TRBD2 (5 bases). Germline CDR1 and CDR2: SNHLY and FYNNEI. Deletions cut 4 bases from V and 6 bases from J, with 10 bases between. This CDR3 contains 12 residues. This CDR3 reads CASSVGAGEQYV. The CDR3 region has the DNA TGTGCCAGCAGTGTGGGAGCAGGCGAGCAGTACGTC.

The gene calls are TRBV28 and TRBJ2-7, with 7 bases identical to TRBD1. Germline V CDR1 and CDR2: MDHEN, SYDVKM. V trimming: 3 bases; J trimming: 4 bases; junction bases outside the gene matches: 6. The CDR3 extends over 14 amino acids. DNA of the CDR3: TGTGCCAGCAGTTTTGAGACAGGGTGGTACGAGCAGTACGTC. As protein: CASSFETGWYEQYV.

This chain uses TRBV6-5 with TRBJ2-3; D is undetermined. The germline V and J ends were trimmed by 2 bases and 5 bases, with 5 bases remaining between them. Germline lookup yields CDR1 MNHEY and CDR2 SVGAGI. The length of the CDR3 is 12 residues. CDR3 nucleotide sequence: TGTGCCAGCAGTTACGATGGAGATACGCAGTATTTT. Translated: CASSYDGDTQYF.